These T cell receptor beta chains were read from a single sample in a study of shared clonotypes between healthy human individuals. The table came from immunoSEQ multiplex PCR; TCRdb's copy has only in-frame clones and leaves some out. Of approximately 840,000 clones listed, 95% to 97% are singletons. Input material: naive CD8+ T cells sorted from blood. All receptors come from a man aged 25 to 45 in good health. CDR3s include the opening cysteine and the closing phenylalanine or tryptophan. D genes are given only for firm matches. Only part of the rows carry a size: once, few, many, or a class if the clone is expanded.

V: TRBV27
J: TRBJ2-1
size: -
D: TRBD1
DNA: TGTGCCAGCAGTTTCGGACAGGGGTTAAAGTTCTTC
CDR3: CASSFGQGLKFF

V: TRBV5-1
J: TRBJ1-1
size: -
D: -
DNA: TGCGCCAGCAGCTTGTTGCCAGGCGACATGAACACTGAAGCTTTCTTT
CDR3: CASSLLPGDMNTEAFF

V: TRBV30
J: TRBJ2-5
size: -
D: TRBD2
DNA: TGTGCCTGGAGTGTAGGGGTAGCGGGAGAAGAGACCCAGTACTTC
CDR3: CAWSVGVAGEETQYF

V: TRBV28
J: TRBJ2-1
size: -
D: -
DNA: TGTGCCAGCAGATCGTTAACGAATGAGCAGTTCTTC
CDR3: CASRSLTNEQFF

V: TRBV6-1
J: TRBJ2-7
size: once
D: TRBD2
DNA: TGTGCCAGCAGTGAAGCGGTAGGGATCGGGACTAGCGGAAACTACGAGCAGTACTTC
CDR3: CASSEAVGIGTSGNYEQYF

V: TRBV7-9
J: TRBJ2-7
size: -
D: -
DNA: TGTGCCAGCAGCTTAGCGATAACCGGCGAGCAGTACTTC
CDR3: CASSLAITGEQYF

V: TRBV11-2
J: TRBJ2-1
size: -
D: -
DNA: TGTGCCAGCAGCTTATTTGCGGGTGTTGGGATTTTCCGGAATGAGCAGTTCTTC
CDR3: CASSLFAGVGIFRNEQFF

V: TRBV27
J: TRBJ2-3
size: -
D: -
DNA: TGTGCCAGCAGTTTAATTGGAAATACGCAGTATTTT
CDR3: CASSLIGNTQYF

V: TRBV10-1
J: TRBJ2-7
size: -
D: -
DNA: TGCGCCAGCAGTGACCCAGGGACGTCCCCCGAGCAGTACTTC
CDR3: CASSDPGTSPEQYF

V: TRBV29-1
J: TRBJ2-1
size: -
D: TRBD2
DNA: TGCAGCGTTACGGGCGGGGGCAATGAGCAGTTCTTC
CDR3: CSVTGGGNEQFF

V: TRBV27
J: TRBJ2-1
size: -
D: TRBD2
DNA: TGTGCCAGCAGTTTACTGGCGGGAGGGGATGAGCAGTTCTTC
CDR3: CASSLLAGGDEQFF

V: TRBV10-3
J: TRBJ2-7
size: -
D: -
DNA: TGTGCCATCAGTGAGGGACCTCGCTACGAGCAGTACTTC
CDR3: CAISEGPRYEQYF

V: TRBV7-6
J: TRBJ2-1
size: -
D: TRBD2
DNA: TGTGCCAGCAGCTTAGGGGCGGGAGGATCCTACAATGAGCAGTTCTTC
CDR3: CASSLGAGGSYNEQFF

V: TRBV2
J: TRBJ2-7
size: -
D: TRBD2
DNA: TGTGCCAGCAGAATCACGGGGAGACTAGCTTACGAGCAGTACTTC
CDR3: CASRITGRLAYEQYF

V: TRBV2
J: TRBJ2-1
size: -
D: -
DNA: TGTGCCAGCAGTGAAATGTGGGGCAATGAGCAGTTCTTC
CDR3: CASSEMWGNEQFF

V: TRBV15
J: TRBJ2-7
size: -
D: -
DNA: TGTGCCACGGGAGGACGGCGCTACGAGCAGTACTTC
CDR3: CATGGRRYEQYF

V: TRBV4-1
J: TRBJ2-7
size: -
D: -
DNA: TGCGCCAGCAGCCAAGGCCCCGGGGGCTACTACGAGCAGTACTTC
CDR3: CASSQGPGGYYEQYF

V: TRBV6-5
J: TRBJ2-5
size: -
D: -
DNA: TGTGCCAGCAGTTACAGGGGTGAGGAAGAGACCCAGTACTTC
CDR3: CASSYRGEEETQYF

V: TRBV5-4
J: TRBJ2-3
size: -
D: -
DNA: TGTGCCAGCAGCTTCGGGGACCTCACAGATACGCAGTATTTT
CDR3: CASSFGDLTDTQYF

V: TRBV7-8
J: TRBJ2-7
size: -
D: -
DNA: TGTGCCAGCAGCCTTCGGACCTACGAGCAGTACTTC
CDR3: CASSLRTYEQYF

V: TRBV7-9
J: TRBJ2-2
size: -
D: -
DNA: TGTGCCACCCCTGAAAGACCATTGCGCACCGGGGAGCTGTTTTTT
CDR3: CATPERPLRTGELFF

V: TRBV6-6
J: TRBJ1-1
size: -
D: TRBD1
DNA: TGTGCCAGCAGTTATGGACAGGGTTATTGGACTGAAGCTTTCTTT
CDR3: CASSYGQGYWTEAFF

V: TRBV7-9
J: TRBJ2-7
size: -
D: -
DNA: TGTGCCAGCAGCTTAGAGGTCACAGGAAGCTCCTACGAGCAGTACTTC
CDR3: CASSLEVTGSSYEQYF

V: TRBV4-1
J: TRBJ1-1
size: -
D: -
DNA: TGCGCCAGCAGCCCCTTGTACGTAAACCCACTTGAAGCTTTCTTT
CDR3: CASSPLYVNPLEAFF

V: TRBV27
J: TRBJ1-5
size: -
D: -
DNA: TGTGCCAGCAGTTTAAGGGGGGGGACAAATCAGCCCCAGCATTTT
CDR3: CASSLRGGTNQPQHF

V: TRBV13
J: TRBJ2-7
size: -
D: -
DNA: TGTGCCAGCAGCCAAGGAGTGACCTACGAGCAGTACTTC
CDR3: CASSQGVTYEQYF

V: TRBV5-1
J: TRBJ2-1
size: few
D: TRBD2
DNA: TGCGCCAGCAGCTCGTTAGGACTAGCGGACAATGAGCAGTTCTTC
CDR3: CASSSLGLADNEQFF

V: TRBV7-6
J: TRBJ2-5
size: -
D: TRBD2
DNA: TGTGCCAGCAGCTTGGCTAGCGGGGATTCGGAGACCCAGTACTTC
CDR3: CASSLASGDSETQYF

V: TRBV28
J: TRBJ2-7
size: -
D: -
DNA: TGTGCCAGCAGTTCGCGGAAATCCTACGAGCAGTACTTC
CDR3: CASSSRKSYEQYF

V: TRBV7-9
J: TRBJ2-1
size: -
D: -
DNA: TGTGCCAGCACTGAACAAGGGGTCCCCTACAATGAGCAGTTCTTC
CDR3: CASTEQGVPYNEQFF

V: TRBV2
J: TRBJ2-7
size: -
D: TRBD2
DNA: TGTGCCAGCAGTGAAGCGTTGGGACTAGCAAGCTACGAGCAGTACTTC
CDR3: CASSEALGLASYEQYF

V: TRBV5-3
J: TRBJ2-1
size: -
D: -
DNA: TGTGCCAGAAGCACCGACGACAGGGGCGGGAGCAATGAGCAGTTCTTC
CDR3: CARSTDDRGGSNEQFF

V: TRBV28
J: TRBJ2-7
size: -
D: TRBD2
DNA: TGTGCCAGCAGTTTATGGAGGCAGACAACTAGCGGGAGCTCCTACGAGCAGTACTTC
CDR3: CASSLWRQTTSGSSYEQYF

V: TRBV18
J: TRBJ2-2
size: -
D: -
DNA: TGTGCCAGCTCACCAGACGGGGAGCTGTTTTTT
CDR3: CASSPDGELFF

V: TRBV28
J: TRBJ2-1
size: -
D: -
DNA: TGTGCCAGCAGTTTTATGGCTGGCAATGAGCAGTTCTTC
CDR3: CASSFMAGNEQFF

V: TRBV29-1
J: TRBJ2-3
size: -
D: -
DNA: TGCAGCGTTGAGATGGTGGTCGGGGGCGCAGATACGCAGTATTTT
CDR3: CSVEMVVGGADTQYF

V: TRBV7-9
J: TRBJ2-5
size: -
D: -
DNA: TGTGCCAGCAGCTTAGGTCGGGTAGCTCGAGAGACCCAGTACTTC
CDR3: CASSLGRVARETQYF

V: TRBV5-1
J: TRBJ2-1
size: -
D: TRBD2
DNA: TGCGCCAGCAGCGGAGGGGATAGCGGGATCAATGAGCAGTTCTTC
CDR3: CASSGGDSGINEQFF

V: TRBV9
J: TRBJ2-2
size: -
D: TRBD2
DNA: TGTGCCAGCAGGGGGACTAGCGGGAGGGCCCACACCGGGGAGCTGTTTTTT
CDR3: CASRGTSGRAHTGELFF

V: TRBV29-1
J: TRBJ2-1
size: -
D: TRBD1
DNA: TGCAGCGCGAAGGGACAGGGGGTTTCGATCGAGCAGTTCTTC
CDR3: CSAKGQGVSIEQFF

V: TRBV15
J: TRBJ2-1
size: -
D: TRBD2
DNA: TGTGCCACCAGCAGAGGTCGTGGCGACCCACCGGGACTAGCGGGAGTAAGCGCCTACAATGAGCAGTTCTTC
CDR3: CATSRGRGDPPGLAGVSAYNEQFF

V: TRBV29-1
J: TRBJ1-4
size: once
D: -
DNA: TGCAGCGTTGAAGTTTTACGGACAGAGGGTGAAAAACTGTTTTTT
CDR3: CSVEVLRTEGEKLFF

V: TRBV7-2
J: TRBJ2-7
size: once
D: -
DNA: TGTGCCAGCAGCCCTATTCCCGGGAACGAGCAGTACTTC
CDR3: CASSPIPGNEQYF

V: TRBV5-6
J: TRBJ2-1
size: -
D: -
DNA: TGTGCCAGCAGCTTGGCCGAGACGCCCTACAATGAGCAGTTCTTC
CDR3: CASSLAETPYNEQFF

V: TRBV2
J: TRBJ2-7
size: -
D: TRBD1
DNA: TGTGCCAGCAGTCTCGGGACAGGTGGCGAGCAGTACTTC
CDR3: CASSLGTGGEQYF

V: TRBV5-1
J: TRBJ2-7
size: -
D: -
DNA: TGCGCCAGCAGCTTGGAACTTAACCCCTACGAGCAGTACTTC
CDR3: CASSLELNPYEQYF